This TCR beta chain emerged from a study of Ad26.COV2.S vaccination and SARS-CoV-2 variants. Study results and caveats: Those who received the vaccine showed greater spike-specific TCR breadth than those given placebo. Whether participants received vaccine or placebo, their non-spike TCR breadth was similar.

The treatment here: approximately 18 received Ad26.COV2.S at low or high dose, single or two shots; several received placebo; per-sample allocation not given. At day 63 after the first vaccine or placebo injection, samples were drawn. This Boston cohort included adults aged 18-55 years. About this clone: Its antigen remains unknown.

This CDR3 is built from 15 residues. The junction had 10 bases not matched to a gene; V was cut back by 4 bases and J by 8 bases. Germline CDR1 reads SEHNR; CDR2 reads FQNEAQ (reference sequence). Only in-frame clones appear in the TCRdb table, and some are missing; sequencing was by immunoSEQ multiplex PCR. The sample lists 500,000 or so clones; roughly nine tenths were seen once. This receptor was obtained from a person between 18 and 59 years old who received the Ad26.COV2.S COVID-19 vaccine or a placebo. The material sequenced was peripheral blood, taken in a trial of Ad26.COV2.S vaccine versus placebo. The rearrangement joins TRBV7-9 to TRBJ2-1, with TRBD2 matching 8 bases. The DNA of the CDR3 is TGTGCCAGCAGCTATGGAGGGACTAGGACTGATGAGCAGTTCTTC. It codes for CASSYGGTRTDEQFF.